Below are 13 T cell receptor beta chains sequenced from a single sample in a study of T cells in localized non-small cell lung cancer (dated by TCRdb to about 2020). Receptors were amplified or captured by the immunoSEQ multiplex PCR assay. TCRdb stores this immuneACCESS table with in-frame sequences only. Part of the clones is absent; in the studies checked, under half of the shortfall reflects unresolved V genes, and no reason is known for the rest. The sample contains tens of thousands of clones, around four fifths of them found a single time. The ten largest clones represent roughly 21% of the sample. The sequenced sample was peripheral blood, obtained before any cancer treatment. The receptors shown here come from a female donor aged 60 or older with stage II squamous cell lung carcinoma.

The chain recombines TRBV7-9 with TRBJ2-1; TRBD2 aligns across 12 bases. Trimming removed 5 bases from V and 9 bases from J; junction bases left unmatched: 8. The CDR3 runs 15 residues. Germline-derived CDR1 and CDR2 are SEHNR and FQNEAQ (reference sequence). The CDR3 nucleotides read TGTGCCAGCAGCCCTCTAGCGGGGGGGCAGCTTGAGCAGTTCTTC. Translating gives CASSPLAGGQLEQFF.

This rearrangement joins TRBV9 to TRBJ2-1; maybe TRBD2 (7 bases). The CDR3 extends over 13 amino acids. Trimming left V 4 bases short and J 10 bases short, with 15 bases between. Germline V gene sequence: CDR1 SGDLS, CDR2 YYNGEE. The CDR3 reads CASSSGGLVEQFF. The CDR3 DNA reads as TGTGCCAGCAGCTCCGGGGGGCTAGTCGAGCAGTTCTTC.

The genes are TRBV5-1 and TRBJ2-5; maybe TRBD1 (5 bases). V was clipped by 1 base and J by 2 bases, with 12 bases between them. The CDR3 sequence is 15 residues long. Germline V CDR1 and CDR2: SGHRS, YFSETQ. The CDR3 sequence is CASSLLRGGQETQYF. CDR3 bases: TGCGCCAGCAGCTTGTTAAGGGGTGGGCAAGAGACCCAGTACTTC.

In DNA, the CDR3 is TGTGCCAGCAGTTTATCGGGGGGCAGGTACGAGCAGTACTTC. Translating it yields CASSLSGGRYEQYF. The gene calls are TRBV28 and TRBJ2-7, with D perhaps TRBD2 (7 bases). This CDR3 has 14 amino acids. Trimming stripped 1 base from V and 4 bases from J, with 11 bases between. Germline V CDR1 and CDR2: MDHEN, SYDVKM.

This clone ranks as medium-sized. CDR3 amino acids: CASGTGNTEAFF. CDR3 nucleotides: TGTGCCAGCGGGACAGGGAACACTGAAGCTTTCTTT. The chain joins TRBV14 to TRBJ1-1, with 8 nucleotides matching TRBD1. The CDR3 length is 12 residues. The germline CDR1 and CDR2 sequences are SGHDN and FVKESK. Unmatched junction bases numbered 0, after V lost 8 bases and J lost 1 base.

The chain carries TRBV11-1 and TRBJ2-3; tentatively, D is TRBD1 (6 bases). This CDR3 has 13 amino acids. V dropped 6 bases and J dropped 3 bases, with 10 bases sitting between them. Germline V gene lookup returns CDR1 SGHAT and CDR2 FQDESV (reference sequence). In DNA form, the CDR3 reads TGTGCCAGCAGACCCGGACAGACAGATACGCAGTATTTT. It codes for CASRPGQTDTQYF.

V usage is TRBV21-1 and J usage is TRBJ2-7; TRBD2 is the table's D call and was not checked against the DNA. TRBV21-1 is a listed pseudogene. This CDR3 contains 14 residues. This chain's CDR3 is CASSLTEKSYEQYF. CDR3 bases: TGTGCCAGCAGCTTGACGGAGAAATCGTACGAGCAGTACTTC.

The chain carries TRBV7-3 and TRBJ2-3; D remains unclear. Trimming took off 1 base at V and 5 bases at J, with 4 bases between the two ends. This CDR3 is 12 amino acids long. The germline CDR1 and CDR2 sequences are SGHTA and FQGTGA. The CDR3: CASSLNLDTQYF. The CDR3 DNA sequence: TGTGCCAGCAGCTTAAACCTAGATACGCAGTATTTT.

The J gene is TRBJ2-3, the V gene TRBV4-3; possible D gene TRBD2, 7 bases. The CDR3 is made up of 15 amino acids. The V end was cut by 1 base, the J end by 4 bases, with 12 bases between. Germline lookup yields CDR1 LGHNA and CDR2 YSLEER. CDR3 in DNA: TGCGCCAGCAGCCAAGTTGAGGGGGGGTCAGATACGCAGTATTTT. Protein: CASSQVEGGSDTQYF.

The V gene is TRBV14, the J gene TRBJ1-2; unclear D gene. V was cut by 0 bases and J by 4 bases, with 27 bases left in between. Germline assignment: CDR1 SGHDN and CDR2 FVKESK. The CDR3 consists of 20 residues. CDR3 bases: TGTGCCAGCAGCCAAGAATGGCTTCGGCGGAAACGACTGGGGAGCTATGGCTACACCTTC. It is translated as CASSQEWLRRKRLGSYGYTF.

This clone occurred many times. CDR3 sequence reads: CASSSTTTGNTIYF. Here the CDR3 DNA reads TGTGCCAGCAGCTCCACGACAACTGGAAACACCATATATTTT. The chain links TRBV11-2 to TRBJ1-3; no reliable D call. The V end was cut by 4 bases, the J end by 2 bases, with 9 bases between. CDR1 and CDR2 from the germline V gene are SGHAT and FQNNGV. The CDR3 is 14 residues long.

The chain joins TRBV13 to TRBJ2-5; 9 bases match TRBD2. CDR1 and CDR2 (germline): PRHDT, FYEKMQ (reference sequence). V lost 5 bases to trimming and J lost 5 bases; unmatched junction nucleotides: 3. The CDR3 runs 13 residues. The CDR3: CASSTGLAETQYF. The CDR3 DNA is TGTGCCAGCAGCACCGGACTAGCGGAGACCCAGTACTTC.

This clone was detected once. The rearrangement uses TRBV2 and TRBJ1-3; TRBD1 matches at 7 bases. V shed 7 bases and J 5 bases; nucleotides not matched to a gene: 5. The CDR3 sequence is 13 residues long. CDR1 is SNHLY and CDR2 is FYNNEI in the germline V gene. This CDR3 is CASNRQGRNTIYF. CDR3 sequence (DNA): TGTGCCAGCAATAGACAGGGCCGAAACACCATATATTTT.